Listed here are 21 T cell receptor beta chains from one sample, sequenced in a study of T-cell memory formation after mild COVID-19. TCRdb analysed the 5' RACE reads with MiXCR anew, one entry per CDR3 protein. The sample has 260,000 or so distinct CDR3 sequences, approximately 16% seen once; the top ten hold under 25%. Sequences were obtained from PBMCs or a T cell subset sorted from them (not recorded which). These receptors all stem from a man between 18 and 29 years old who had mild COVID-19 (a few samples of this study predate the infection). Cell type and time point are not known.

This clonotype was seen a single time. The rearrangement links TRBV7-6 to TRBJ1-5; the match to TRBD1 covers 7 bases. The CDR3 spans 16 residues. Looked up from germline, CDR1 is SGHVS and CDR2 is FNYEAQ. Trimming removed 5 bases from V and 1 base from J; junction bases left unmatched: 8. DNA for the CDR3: TGTGCCAGCAGCCCGGGACAGAGCGGGAGCAATCAGCCCCAGCATTTT. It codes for CASSPGQSGSNQPQHF.

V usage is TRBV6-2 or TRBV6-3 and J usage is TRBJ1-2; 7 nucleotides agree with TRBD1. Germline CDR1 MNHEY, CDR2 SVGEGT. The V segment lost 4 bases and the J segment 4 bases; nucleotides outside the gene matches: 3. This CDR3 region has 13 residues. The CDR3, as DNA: TGTGCCAGCAGTTGGACAGGCAGCTATGGCTACACCTTC. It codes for CASSWTGSYGYTF.

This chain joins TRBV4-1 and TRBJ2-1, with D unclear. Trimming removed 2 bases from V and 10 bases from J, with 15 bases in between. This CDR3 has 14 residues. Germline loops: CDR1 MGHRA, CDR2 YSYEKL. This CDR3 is CASSQPYAQWEQFF. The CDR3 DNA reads TGCGCCAGCAGCCAACCTTATGCGCAATGGGAGCAGTTCTTC.

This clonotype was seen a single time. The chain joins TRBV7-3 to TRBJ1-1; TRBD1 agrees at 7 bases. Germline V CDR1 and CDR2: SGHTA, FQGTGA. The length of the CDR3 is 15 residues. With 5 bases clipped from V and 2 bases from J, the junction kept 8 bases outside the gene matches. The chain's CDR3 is CASSETGTANTEAFF. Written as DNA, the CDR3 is TGTGCCAGCAGCGAGACCGGGACAGCCAACACTGAAGCTTTCTTT.

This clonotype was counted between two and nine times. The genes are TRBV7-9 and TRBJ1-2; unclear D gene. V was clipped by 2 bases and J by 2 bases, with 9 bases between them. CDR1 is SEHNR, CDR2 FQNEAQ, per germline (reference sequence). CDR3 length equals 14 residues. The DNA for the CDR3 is TGTGCCAGCAGCTTAATGGCAGCAAACTATGGCTACACCTTC. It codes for CASSLMAANYGYTF.

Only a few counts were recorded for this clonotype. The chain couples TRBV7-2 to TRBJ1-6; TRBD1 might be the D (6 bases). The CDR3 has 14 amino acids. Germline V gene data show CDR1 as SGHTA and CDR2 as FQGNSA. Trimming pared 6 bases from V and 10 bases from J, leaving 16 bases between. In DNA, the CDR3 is TGTGCCAGCAGGTGGACAGAGCCTGGATCACCCCTCCACTTT. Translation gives CASRWTEPGSPLHF. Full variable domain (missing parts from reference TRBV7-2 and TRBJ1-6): GAGVSQSPSNKVTEKGKDVELRCDPISGHTALYWYRQSLGQGLEFLIYFQGNSAPDKSGLPSDRFSAERTGGSVSTLTIQRTQQEDSAVYLCASRWTEPGSPLHFGNGTRLTVT.

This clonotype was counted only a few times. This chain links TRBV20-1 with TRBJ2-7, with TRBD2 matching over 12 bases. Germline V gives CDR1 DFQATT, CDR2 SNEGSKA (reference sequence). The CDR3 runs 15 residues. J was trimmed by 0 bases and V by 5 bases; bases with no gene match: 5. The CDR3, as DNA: TGCAGTGCTTATGGGACTAGCGGGCTCTCCTACGAGCAGTACGTC. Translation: CSAYGTSGLSYEQYV.

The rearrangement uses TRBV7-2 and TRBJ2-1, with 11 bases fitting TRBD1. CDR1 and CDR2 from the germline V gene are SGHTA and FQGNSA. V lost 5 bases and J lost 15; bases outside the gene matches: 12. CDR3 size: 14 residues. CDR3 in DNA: TGTGCCAGCAGCCCGGGACAGGGGGTCCCCCCGAGGTTCTTC. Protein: CASSPGQGVPPRFF.

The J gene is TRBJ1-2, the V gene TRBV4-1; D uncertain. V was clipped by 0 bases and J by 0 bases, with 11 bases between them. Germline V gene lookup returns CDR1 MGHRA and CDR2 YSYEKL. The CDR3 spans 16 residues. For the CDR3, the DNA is TGCGCCAGCAGCCAAGATCCCTGGGCTTCTAACTATGGCTACACCTTC. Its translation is CASSQDPWASNYGYTF.

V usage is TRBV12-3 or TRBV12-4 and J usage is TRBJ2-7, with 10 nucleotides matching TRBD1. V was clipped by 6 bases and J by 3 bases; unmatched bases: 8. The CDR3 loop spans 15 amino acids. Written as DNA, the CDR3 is TGTGCCAGCAGCCTCGGACAGGGGGTTATCTACGAGCAGTACTTC. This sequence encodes CASSLGQGVIYEQYF.

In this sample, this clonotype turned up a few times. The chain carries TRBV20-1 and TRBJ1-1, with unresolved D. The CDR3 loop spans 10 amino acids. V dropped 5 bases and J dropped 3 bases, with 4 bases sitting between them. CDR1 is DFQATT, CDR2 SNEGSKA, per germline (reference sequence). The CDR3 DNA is TGCAGTGCTTACTACACTGAAGCTTTCTTT. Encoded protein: CSAYYTEAFF.

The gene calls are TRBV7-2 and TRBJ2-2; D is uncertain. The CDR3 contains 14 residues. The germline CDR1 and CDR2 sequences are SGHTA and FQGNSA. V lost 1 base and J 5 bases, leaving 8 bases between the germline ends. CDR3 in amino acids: CASSLVLVTGELFF. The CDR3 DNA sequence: TGTGCCAGCAGCTTAGTTTTGGTAACCGGGGAGCTGTTTTTT. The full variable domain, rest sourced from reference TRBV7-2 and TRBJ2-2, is GAGVSQSPSNKVTEKGKDVELRCDPISGHTALYWYRQSLGQGLEFLIYFQGNSAPDKSGLPSDRFSAERTGGSVSTLTIQRTQQEDSAVYLCASSLVLVTGELFFGEGSRLTVL.

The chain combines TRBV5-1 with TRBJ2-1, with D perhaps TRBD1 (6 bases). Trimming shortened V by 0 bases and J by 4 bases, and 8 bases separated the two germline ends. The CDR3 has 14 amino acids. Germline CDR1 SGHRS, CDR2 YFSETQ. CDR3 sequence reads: CASSLGDKYNEQFF. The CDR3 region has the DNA TGCGCCAGCAGCTTGGGGGACAAGTACAATGAGCAGTTCTTC.

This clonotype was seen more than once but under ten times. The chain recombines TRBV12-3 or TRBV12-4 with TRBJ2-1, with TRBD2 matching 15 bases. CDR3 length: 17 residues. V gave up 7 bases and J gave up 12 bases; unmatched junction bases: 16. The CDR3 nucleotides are TGTGCCAGCAAAGGGGGAAGGACTAGCGGGGGGGCCGATTTGCAGTTCTTC. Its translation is CASKGGRTSGGADLQFF.

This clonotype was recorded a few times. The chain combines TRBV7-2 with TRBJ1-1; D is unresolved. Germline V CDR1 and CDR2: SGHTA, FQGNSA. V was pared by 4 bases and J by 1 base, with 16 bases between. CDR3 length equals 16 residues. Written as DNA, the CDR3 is TGTGCCAGCAGCTCCCAACCGATTGGAGGGAACACTGAAGCTTTCTTT. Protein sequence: CASSSQPIGGNTEAFF. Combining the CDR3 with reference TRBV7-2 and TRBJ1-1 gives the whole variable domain GAGVSQSPSNKVTEKGKDVELRCDPISGHTALYWYRQSLGQGLEFLIYFQGNSAPDKSGLPSDRFSAERTGGSVSTLTIQRTQQEDSAVYLCASSSQPIGGNTEAFFGQGTRLTVV.

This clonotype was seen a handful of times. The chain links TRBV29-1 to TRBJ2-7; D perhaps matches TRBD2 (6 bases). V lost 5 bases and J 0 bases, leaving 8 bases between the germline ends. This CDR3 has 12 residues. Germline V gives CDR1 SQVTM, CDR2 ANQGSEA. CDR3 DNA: TGCAGCGTTTGCGGGGACTCCTACGAGCAGTACTTC. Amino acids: CSVCGDSYEQYF.

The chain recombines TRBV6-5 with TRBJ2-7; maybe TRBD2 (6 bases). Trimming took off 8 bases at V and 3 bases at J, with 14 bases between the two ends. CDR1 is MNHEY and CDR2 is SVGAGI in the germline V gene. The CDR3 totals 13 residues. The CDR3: CASGPSAHYEQYV. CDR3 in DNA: TGTGCCAGCGGACCTAGCGCCCACTACGAGCAGTACGTC.

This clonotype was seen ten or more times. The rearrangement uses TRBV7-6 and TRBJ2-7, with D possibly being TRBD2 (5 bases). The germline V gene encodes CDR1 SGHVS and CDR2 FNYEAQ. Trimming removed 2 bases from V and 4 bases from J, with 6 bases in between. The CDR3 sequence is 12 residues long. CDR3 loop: CASSLSGYEQYF. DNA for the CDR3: TGTGCCAGCAGCTTATCGGGGTACGAGCAGTACTTC.

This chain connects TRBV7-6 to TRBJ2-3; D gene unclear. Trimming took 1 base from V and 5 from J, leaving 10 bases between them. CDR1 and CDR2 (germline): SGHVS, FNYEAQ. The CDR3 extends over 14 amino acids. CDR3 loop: CASSLDAMGDTQYF. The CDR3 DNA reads TGTGCCAGCAGCTTAGACGCGATGGGAGATACGCAGTATTTT.

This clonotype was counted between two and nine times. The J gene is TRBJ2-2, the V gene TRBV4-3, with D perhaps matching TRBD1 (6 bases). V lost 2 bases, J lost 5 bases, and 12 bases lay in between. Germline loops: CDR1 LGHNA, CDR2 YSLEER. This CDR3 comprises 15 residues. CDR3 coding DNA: TGCGCCAGCAGCCAACTCTCAGGGGAGACCGGGGAGCTGTTTTTT. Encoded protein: CASSQLSGETGELFF.

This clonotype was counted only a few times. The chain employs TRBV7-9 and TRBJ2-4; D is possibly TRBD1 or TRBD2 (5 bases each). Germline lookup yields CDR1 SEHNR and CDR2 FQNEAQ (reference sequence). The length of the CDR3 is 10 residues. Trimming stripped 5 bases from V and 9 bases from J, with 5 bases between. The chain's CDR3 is CASSGTIQYF. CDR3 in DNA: TGTGCCAGCAGCGGGACCATTCAGTACTTC.